Each of the 4 T cell receptor beta chains below was sequenced from the same sample in a study of blood T cell repertoires in COVID-19. Sequencing used immunoSEQ multiplex PCR; TCRdb keeps in-frame clones, though not all of them. Among under 250,000 clones listed, less than 85% were seen once. Sequencing was performed on peripheral blood. These receptor sequences come from a woman aged 70-85 years with acute or convalescent COVID-19.

The chain combines TRBV10-3 with TRBJ1-3; tentatively, D is TRBD1 (5 bases). The CDR3 covers 14 residues. The V gene's germline CDR1 is ENHRY and CDR2 SYGVKD. Trimming shortened V by 7 bases and J by 2 bases, and 12 bases separated the two germline ends. The CDR3: CAIKEGAPGNTIYF. CDR3 sequence (DNA): TGTGCCATCAAAGAAGGGGCACCTGGAAACACCATATATTTT.

The CDR3 DNA is TGTGCCAGCAGCCCACTAGCGGGAGATGGTACGCAGTATTTT. It specifies CASSPLAGDGTQYF. V gene TRBV3-1 (or the pseudogene TRBV3-2) combines with J gene TRBJ2-3; 11 bases are shared with TRBD2. CDR3 length: 14 amino acids. The V and J ends lost 4 bases and 8 bases, in that order; junction bases with no gene match: 5. CDR1 is LGHDT and CDR2 is YNNKEL in the germline V gene (reference sequence).

The sample holds a few counts of this clone. This chain links TRBV28 with TRBJ1-2; 8 positions match TRBD1. The germline V gene encodes CDR1 MDHEN and CDR2 SYDVKM. The CDR3 runs to 12 residues. The V gene end was trimmed by 8 bases and the J gene end by 8 bases; junction bases not matched to a gene: 7. The CDR3 spells CASQDRAWGYTF. The CDR3 nucleotides are TGTGCCAGCCAGGACAGGGCCTGGGGCTACACCTTC.

This clone was found a few times. The V gene is TRBV7-9, the J gene TRBJ1-5; a weak D match, TRBD1 (5 bases). Germline V gene data show CDR1 as SEHNR and CDR2 as FQNEAQ (reference sequence). The CDR3 length is 16 residues. Trimming left V 5 bases short and J 1 base short, with 15 bases between. As DNA, the CDR3 is TGTGCCAGCAGCGAGGCAAGGGGTGAAAGCAATCAGCCCCAGCATTTT. Encoded protein: CASSEARGESNQPQHF.